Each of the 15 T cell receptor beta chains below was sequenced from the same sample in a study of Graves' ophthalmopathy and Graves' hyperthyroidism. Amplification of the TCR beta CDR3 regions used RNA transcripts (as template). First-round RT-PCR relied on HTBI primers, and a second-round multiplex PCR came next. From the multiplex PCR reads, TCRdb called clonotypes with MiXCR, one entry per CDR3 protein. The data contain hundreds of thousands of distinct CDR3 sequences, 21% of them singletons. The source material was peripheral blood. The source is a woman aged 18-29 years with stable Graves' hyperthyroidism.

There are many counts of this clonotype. CDR3 sequence reads: CASSLRAGRAGEPQHF. The CDR3 DNA reads TGTGCCAGCAGTTTAAGGGCGGGACGGGCCGGAGAGCCCCAGCATTTT. The chain is built from TRBV12-3 or TRBV12-4 and TRBJ1-5; a weak D match, TRBD1 (5 bases). This CDR3 has 16 residues. V lost 2 bases and J 8 bases, leaving 19 bases between the germline ends.

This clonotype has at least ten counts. The CDR3 nucleotides read TGTGCCAGCAGCTTAGATTATTGGGGGGAAGAGACCCAGTACTTC. It encodes CASSLDYWGEETQYF. This rearrangement joins TRBV11-2 to TRBJ2-5; a weak D match, TRBD2 (6 bases). From germline, CDR1 is SGHAT and CDR2 FQNNGV. Trimming cost V 0 bases and J 3 bases, with 11 bases left between them. The CDR3 has 15 residues.

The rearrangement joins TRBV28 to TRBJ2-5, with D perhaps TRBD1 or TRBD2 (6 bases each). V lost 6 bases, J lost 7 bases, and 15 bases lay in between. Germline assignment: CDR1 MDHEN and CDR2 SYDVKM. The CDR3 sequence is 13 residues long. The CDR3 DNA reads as TGTGCCAGCAGAGGGGGGATCAGGGGGACCCAGTACTTC. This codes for CASRGGIRGTQYF. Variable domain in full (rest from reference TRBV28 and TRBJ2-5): DVKVTQSSRYLVKRTGEKVFLECVQDMDHENMFWYRQDPGLGLRLIYFSYDVKMKEKGDIPEGYSVSREKKERFSLILESASTNQTSMYLCASRGGIRGTQYFGPGTRLLVL.

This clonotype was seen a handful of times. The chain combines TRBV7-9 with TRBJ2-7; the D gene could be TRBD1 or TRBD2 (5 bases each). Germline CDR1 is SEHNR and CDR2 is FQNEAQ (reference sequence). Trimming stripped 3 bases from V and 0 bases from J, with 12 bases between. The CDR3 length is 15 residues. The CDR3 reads CASSFGDRSSYEQYF. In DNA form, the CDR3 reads TGTGCCAGCAGCTTCGGGGACCGGAGCTCCTACGAGCAGTACTTC.

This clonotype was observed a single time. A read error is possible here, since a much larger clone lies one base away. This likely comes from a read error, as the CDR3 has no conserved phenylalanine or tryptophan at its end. In DNA form, the CDR3 reads TGTGCCAGCAGTTCGAGCGGGAGGGCCGGGGAGCTGTTTTTG. Translated, it gives CASSSSGRAGELFL. V usage is TRBV12-3 or TRBV12-4 and J usage is TRBJ2-2; TRBD2 matches at 10 bases. Trimming cost V 4 bases and J 6 bases; bases outside gene matches: 2. The CDR3 runs 14 residues.

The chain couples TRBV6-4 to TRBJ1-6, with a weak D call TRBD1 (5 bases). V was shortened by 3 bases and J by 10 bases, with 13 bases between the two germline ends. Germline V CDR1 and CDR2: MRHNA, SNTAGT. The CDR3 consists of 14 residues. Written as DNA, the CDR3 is TGTGCCAGCAGTGAAGTAGCGGGACTATCACCCCTCCACTTT. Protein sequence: CASSEVAGLSPLHF.

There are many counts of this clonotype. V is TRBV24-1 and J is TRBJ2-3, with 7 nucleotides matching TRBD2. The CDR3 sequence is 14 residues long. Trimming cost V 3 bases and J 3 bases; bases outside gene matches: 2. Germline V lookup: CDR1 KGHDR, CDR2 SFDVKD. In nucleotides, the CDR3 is TGTGCCACCAGTGATCCTAGCGGAACAGATACGCAGTATTTT. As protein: CATSDPSGTDTQYF.

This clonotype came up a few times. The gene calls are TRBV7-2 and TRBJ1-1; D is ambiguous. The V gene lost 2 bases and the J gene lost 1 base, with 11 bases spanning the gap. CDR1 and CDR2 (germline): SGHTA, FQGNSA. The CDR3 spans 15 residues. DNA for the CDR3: TGTGCCAGCAGCTTATATGGATCTAGGAACACTGAAGCTTTCTTT. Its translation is CASSLYGSRNTEAFF.

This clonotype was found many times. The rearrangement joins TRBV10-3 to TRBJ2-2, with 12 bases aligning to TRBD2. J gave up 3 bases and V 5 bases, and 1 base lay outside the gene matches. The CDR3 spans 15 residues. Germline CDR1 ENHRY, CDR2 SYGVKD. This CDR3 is CAISRLAGDTGELFF. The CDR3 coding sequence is TGTGCCATCAGTAGACTAGCGGGAGACACCGGGGAGCTGTTTTTT.

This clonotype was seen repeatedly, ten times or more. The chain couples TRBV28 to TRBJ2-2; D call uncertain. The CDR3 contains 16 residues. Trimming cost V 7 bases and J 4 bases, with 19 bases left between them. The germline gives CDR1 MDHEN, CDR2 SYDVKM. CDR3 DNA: TGTGCCAGCAAGGGTTCCGTAAGGATATCCACCGGGGAGCTGTTTTTT. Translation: CASKGSVRISTGELFF.

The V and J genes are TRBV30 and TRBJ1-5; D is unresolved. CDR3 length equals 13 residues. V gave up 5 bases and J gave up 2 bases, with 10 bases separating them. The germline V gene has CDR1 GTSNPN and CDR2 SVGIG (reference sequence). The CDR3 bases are TGTGCCTGGGCTCTCCAGGGCAATCAGCCCCAGCATTTT. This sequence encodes CAWALQGNQPQHF.

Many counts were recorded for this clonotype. CDR3 nucleotide sequence: TGCAGCGTTGAAGTCGGCTACGAGCAGTACTTC. This gives the protein CSVEVGYEQYF. The chain carries TRBV29-1 and TRBJ2-7; no clear D. This CDR3 is built from 11 residues. The germline V gene encodes CDR1 SQVTM and CDR2 ANQGSEA. V lost 1 base to trimming and J lost 3 bases, with 4 bases between them.

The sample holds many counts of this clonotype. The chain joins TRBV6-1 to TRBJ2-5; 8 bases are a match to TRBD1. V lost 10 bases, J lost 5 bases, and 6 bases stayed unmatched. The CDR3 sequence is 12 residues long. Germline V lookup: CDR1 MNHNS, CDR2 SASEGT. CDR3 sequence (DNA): TGTGCCACCCAGGGGGCCGGGGAGACCCAGTACTTC. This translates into CATQGAGETQYF.

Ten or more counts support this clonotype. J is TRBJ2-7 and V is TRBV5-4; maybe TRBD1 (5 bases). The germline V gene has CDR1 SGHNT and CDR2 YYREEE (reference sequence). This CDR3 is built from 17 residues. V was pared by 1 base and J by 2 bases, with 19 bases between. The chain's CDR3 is CASSLNPSPTDPYEQYF. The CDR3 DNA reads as TGTGCCAGCAGCTTGAATCCGAGCCCGACAGACCCCTACGAGCAGTACTTC.

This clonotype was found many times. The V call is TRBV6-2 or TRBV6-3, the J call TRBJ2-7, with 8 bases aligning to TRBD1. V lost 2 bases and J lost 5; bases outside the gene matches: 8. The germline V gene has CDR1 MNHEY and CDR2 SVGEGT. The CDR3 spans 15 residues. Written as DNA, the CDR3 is TGTGCCAGCAGTTACGTCAGGGGGCTTGTCGACGAGCAGTACTTC. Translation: CASSYVRGLVDEQYF.